The clone carrying this TCR beta chain came up many times. The antigen remains unidentified. This sample is drawn from a study of T cells after yellow fever vaccination. Study background: SMART-Seq v4 Ultra Low Input handled preparation of low-cell-number fractions. Study-wide results and limits: Most clones from primary vaccination resurfaced after the booster (about 96% CD4, 88% CD8). Of the clonotypes, a small share occurred in both CD4 and CD8 compartments.

The CDR3 sequence is 15 residues long. V was clipped by 1 base and J by 0 bases; unmatched bases: 3. The germline V gene encodes CDR1 SGHRS and CDR2 YFSETQ. Universal primer sites and UMIs were introduced during 5'RACE template-switching synthesis of TCR cDNA. TCRdb reanalysed the 5' RACE reads using MiXCR and keeps one entry per CDR3 protein. The sample yields more than 300,000 distinct CDR3 sequences, around 4.5% seen once. This chain links TRBV5-1 with TRBJ1-1, with 7 bases aligning to TRBD1. The TCR was taken from a man between 18 and 29 years old who received the YFV17D yellow fever vaccine. The material was PBMCs, obtained 15 days after the yellow fever booster vaccination. The CDR3 is CASSLRTGLNTEAFF. The CDR3 region has the DNA TGCGCCAGCAGCTTGAGGACAGGCCTGAACACTGAAGCTTTCTTT.